This entry concerns a single TCR beta chain. TCRdb's copy holds only in-frame clones and misses some; the assay was immunoSEQ multiplex PCR. The table includes about 93,000 clones, around nine tenths detected once. V was pared by 10 bases and J by 8 bases, with 14 bases between. CDR1 and CDR2 (germline): ENHRY, SYGVKD. This CDR3 is built from 12 residues. The record originates from a study of blood T cell repertoires in COVID-19. Sequencing input: peripheral blood. This TCR derives from a man aged 55 to 69 with COVID-19, enrolled during active disease. The rearrangement uses TRBV10-3 and TRBJ1-4; D possibly corresponds to TRBD1 (5 bases). CDR3 sequence: CASGQRGEKLFF. DNA for the CDR3: TGTGCCAGCGGACAACGGGGGGAAAAACTGTTTTTT.